This T cell receptor (beta chain) came from a study of blood T cells in healthy people across ages. Next came a second PCR, run for about 7 to 12 cycles, which used a sample-barcoded 5' primer along with a J-beta primer mix. TCRdb processed the 5' RACE reads anew with MiXCR; each CDR3 protein has one entry. The sample contains about 800,000 distinct CDR3 sequences, approximately 25% of which appear only once. For this clonotype: Its antigen remains unidentified.

Germline V gene lookup returns CDR1 KGHSH and CDR2 LQKENI. Between the trimmed V and J ends, which lost 6 bases and 1 base, there was a span of 12 bases. The CDR3 covers 14 residues. Notes on the study in general: Both naive CD4+ cell counts and diversity were greater in long-lived donors than in aged donors.

The sample also formed part of further work on T cells of mothers and their children.

The sample taken for sequencing was blood. The origin of this receptor is a boy aged 5 to 17 in good health. The rearrangement joins TRBV18 to TRBJ1-1, with D unclear. This chain's CDR3 is CASSLYSANTEAFF. CDR3 DNA sequence: TGTGCCAGCTCGCTATACTCGGCGAACACTGAAGCTTTCTTT.